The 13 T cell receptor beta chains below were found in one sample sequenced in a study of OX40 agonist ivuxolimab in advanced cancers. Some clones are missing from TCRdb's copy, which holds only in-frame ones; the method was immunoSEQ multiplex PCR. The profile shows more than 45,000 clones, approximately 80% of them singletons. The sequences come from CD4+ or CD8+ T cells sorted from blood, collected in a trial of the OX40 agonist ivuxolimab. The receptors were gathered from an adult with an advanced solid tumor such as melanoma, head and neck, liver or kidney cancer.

The DNA of the CDR3 is TGCGCCAGCAGTCAACCGACCGGGACAAAACTTAGAGACAATGAGCAGTTCTTC. Translating gives CASSQPTGTKLRDNEQFF. The genes are TRBV23-1 and TRBJ2-1; D possibly corresponds to TRBD1 (6 bases). TRBV23-1 is an ORF, and what it does is uncertain. V lost 2 bases and J lost 5, with 22 bases in between. This CDR3 contains 18 residues.

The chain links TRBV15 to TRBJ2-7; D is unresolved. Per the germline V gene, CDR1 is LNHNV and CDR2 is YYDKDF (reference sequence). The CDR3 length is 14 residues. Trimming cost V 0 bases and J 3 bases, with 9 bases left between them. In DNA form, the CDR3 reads TGTGCCACCAGCAGAGAGGTGCAGGACTACGAGCAGTACTTC. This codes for CATSREVQDYEQYF.

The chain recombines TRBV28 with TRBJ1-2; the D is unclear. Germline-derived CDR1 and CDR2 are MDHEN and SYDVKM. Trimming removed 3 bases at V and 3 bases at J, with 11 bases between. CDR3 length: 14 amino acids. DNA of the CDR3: TGTGCCAGCAGTTTGGAACAAGACTACTATGGCTACACCTTC. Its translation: CASSLEQDYYGYTF.

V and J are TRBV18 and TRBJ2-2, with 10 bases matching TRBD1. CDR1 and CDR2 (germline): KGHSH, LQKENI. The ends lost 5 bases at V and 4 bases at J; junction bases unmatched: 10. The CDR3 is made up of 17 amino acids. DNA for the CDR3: TGTGCCAGCTCAACGATACGGACAGGGGGGGTCACCGGGGAGCTGTTTTTT. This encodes CASSTIRTGGVTGELFF.

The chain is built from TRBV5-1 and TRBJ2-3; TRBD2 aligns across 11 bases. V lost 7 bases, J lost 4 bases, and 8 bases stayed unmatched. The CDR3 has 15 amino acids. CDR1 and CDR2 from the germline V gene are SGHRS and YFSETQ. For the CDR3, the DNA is TGCGCCAGCTGCGTTAGCGGGGGGGATGCAGATACGCAGTATTTT. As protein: CASCVSGGDADTQYF.

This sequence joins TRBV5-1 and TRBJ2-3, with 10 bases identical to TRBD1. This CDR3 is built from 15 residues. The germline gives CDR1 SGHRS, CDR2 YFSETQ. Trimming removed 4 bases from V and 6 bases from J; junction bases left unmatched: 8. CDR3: CASSADRGLGDTQYF. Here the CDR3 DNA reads TGCGCCAGCAGCGCCGACAGGGGGCTTGGGGATACGCAGTATTTT.

DNA of the CDR3: TGTGCCAGCACCCCGACGGGCTCCTACAATGAGCAGTTCTTC. Protein sequence: CASTPTGSYNEQFF. The V and J genes are TRBV9 and TRBJ2-1, with D unresolved. Germline V gene lookup returns CDR1 SGDLS and CDR2 YYNGEE. Deletions cut 6 bases from V and 0 bases from J, with 10 bases between. The CDR3 loop spans 14 amino acids.

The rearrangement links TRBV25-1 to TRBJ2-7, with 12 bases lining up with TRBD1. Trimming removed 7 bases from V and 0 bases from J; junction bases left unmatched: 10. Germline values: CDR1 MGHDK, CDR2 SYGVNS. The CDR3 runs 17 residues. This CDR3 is CASIPGQGAKSSYEQYF. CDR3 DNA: TGTGCCAGCATTCCGGGACAGGGGGCTAAAAGCTCCTACGAGCAGTACTTC.

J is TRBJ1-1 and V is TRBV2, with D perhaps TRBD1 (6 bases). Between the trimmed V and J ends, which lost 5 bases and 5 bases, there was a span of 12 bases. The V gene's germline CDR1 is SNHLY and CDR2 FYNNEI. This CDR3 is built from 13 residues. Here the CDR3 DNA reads TGTGCCAGCAGTTCGGACAGCCGTACTGAAGCTTTCTTT. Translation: CASSSDSRTEAFF.

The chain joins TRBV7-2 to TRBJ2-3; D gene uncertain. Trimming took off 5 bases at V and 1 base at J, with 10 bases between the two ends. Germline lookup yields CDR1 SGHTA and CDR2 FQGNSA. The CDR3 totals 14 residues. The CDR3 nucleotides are TGTGCCAGCAGCCCCAGGCAGGGCACAGATACGCAGTATTTT. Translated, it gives CASSPRQGTDTQYF.

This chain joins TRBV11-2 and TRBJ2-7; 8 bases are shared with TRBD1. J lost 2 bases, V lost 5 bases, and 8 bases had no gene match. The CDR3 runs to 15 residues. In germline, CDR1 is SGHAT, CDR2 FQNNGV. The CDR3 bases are TGTGCCAGCAGCACACACAGGGGGAGAGCCTACGAGCAGTACTTC. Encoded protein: CASSTHRGRAYEQYF.

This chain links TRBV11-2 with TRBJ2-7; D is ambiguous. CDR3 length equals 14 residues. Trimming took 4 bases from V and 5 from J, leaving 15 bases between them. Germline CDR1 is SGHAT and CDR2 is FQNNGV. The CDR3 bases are TGTGCCAGCAGCTCGGCAGGTTTGGCAAACGAGCAGTACTTC. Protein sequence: CASSSAGLANEQYF.

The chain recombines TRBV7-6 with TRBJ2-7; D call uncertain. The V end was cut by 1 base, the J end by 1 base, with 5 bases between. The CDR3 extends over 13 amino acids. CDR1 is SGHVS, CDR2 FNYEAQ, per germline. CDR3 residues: CASSLERSYEQYF. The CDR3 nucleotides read TGTGCCAGCAGCTTAGAACGGTCCTACGAGCAGTACTTC.